The 31 T cell receptor beta chains presented below share a single source sample, sequenced in a study of spatial heterogeneity in lung cancer (dated by TCRdb to about 2019). The library came from 5' RACE. Instrument on record: NextSeq 500. TCRdb reprocessed the public reads (quality trimming at Q25 with fastp, clone calling with MiXCR) and kept in-frame beta chains. Each CDR3 protein appears once, grouped with its most common genes and DNA. This sample comprises 30,000 to 45,000 distinct CDR3 sequences, approximately 3.1% of them detected only once. Around 36% of the sample is taken by the ten largest. The label giving this sample's time point can be read as: sample taken at primary tumor resection. The material was normal lung tissue next to the tumor, obtained at surgery. These receptors were obtained from a male donor with early-stage non-small cell lung cancer.

This clonotype was seen many times. This chain joins TRBV29-1 and TRBJ2-7, with 9 nucleotides matching TRBD2. Germline values: CDR1 SQVTM, CDR2 ANQGSEA. After removal of 6 bases from V and 2 bases from J, the junction contained 5 bases not matched to a gene. The CDR3 covers 13 residues. In nucleotides, the CDR3 is TGCAGCGTAAGCGGGGGGACGACCTACGAGCAGTACTTC. Its protein is CSVSGGTTYEQYF.

This clonotype came up many times. V usage is TRBV5-1 and J usage is TRBJ1-1; a possible D gene is TRBD1 (5 bases). This CDR3 spans 14 amino acids. CDR1 is SGHRS, CDR2 YFSETQ, per germline. Trimming removed 7 bases at V and 1 base at J, with 14 bases between. The CDR3 DNA reads TGCGCCAGCTTGGCCGGCACAGGGAACACTGAAGCTTTCTTT. Protein product: CASLAGTGNTEAFF.

This clonotype has ten or more counts. The gene calls are TRBV11-2 and TRBJ1-2, with D perhaps matching TRBD1 (6 bases). The CDR3 covers 15 residues. The V gene lost 4 bases and the J gene lost 6 bases, with 18 bases spanning the gap. Germline assignment: CDR1 SGHAT and CDR2 FQNNGV. The CDR3 DNA reads TGTGCCAGCAGCTCACAGGCAGGGGTGAATGATGGCTACACCTTC. It translates to CASSSQAGVNDGYTF.

This clonotype was seen many times. This chain joins TRBV7-8 and TRBJ1-1; 7 positions agree with TRBD1. Germline V gene lookup returns CDR1 SGHVS and CDR2 FQNEAQ. The junction had 11 bases not matched to a gene; V was cut back by 7 bases and J by 0 bases. The CDR3 is 16 residues long. CDR3 DNA sequence: TGTGCCAGCAACCTATTACAGGGGACCTTGAACACTGAAGCTTTCTTT. Its protein product is CASNLLQGTLNTEAFF.

Ten or more counts support this clonotype. This sequence joins TRBV27 and TRBJ2-1; 7 nucleotides line up with TRBD2. Germline V gene sequence: CDR1 MNHEY, CDR2 SMNVEV (reference sequence). The trim removed 6 bases at V and 2 bases at J, leaving 10 bases unmatched. The CDR3 length is 16 residues. Here the CDR3 DNA reads TGTGCCAGCAGCCTAGGAGCGGGGCCCCCCTACAATGAGCAGTTCTTC. Translated, it gives CASSLGAGPPYNEQFF.

This clonotype was counted ten times or more. This chain connects TRBV7-9 to TRBJ1-4; a possible D gene is TRBD1 (5 bases). The V gene's germline CDR1 is SEHNR and CDR2 FQNEAQ (reference sequence). The CDR3 extends over 15 amino acids. V was shortened by 1 base and J by 6 bases, with 12 bases between the two germline ends. The CDR3 region is CASSLVGAVDEKLFF. The DNA of the CDR3 is TGTGCCAGCAGCTTAGTCGGGGCAGTCGATGAAAAACTGTTTTTT.

Details on this clonotype: A much larger clone differs from this one at a single base, so this may be a read error. The rearrangement links TRBV7-2 to TRBJ2-1; D perhaps matches TRBD2 (6 bases). CDR3 length: 15 residues. CDR1 is SGHTA, CDR2 FQGNSA, per germline. CDR3 loop: CATSTGSGYYNERFF. DNA for the CDR3: TGTGCCACCTCCACGGGTAGCGGATACTACAATGAGCGGTTCTTC. The complete variable domain, with remaining parts taken from reference TRBV7-2 and TRBJ2-1, reads GAGVSQSPSNKVTEKGKDVELRCDPISGHTALYWYRQSLGQGLEFLIYFQGNSAPDKSGLPSDRFSAERTGGSVSTLTIQRTQQEDSAVYLCATSTGSGYYNERFFGPGTRLTVL.

There are many counts of this clonotype. The rearrangement joins TRBV5-5 to TRBJ1-1, with a weak D call TRBD1 (6 bases). The CDR3 has 12 residues. Germline V CDR1 and CDR2: SGHKS, YYEKEE (reference sequence). Trimming cost V 3 bases and J 10 bases, with 13 bases left between them. CDR3 amino acids: CASSYGQIGAFF. DNA for the CDR3: TGTGCCAGCAGCTACGGACAGATCGGAGCTTTCTTT.

This clonotype was picked up many times. J is TRBJ2-3 and V is TRBV5-1; 8 nucleotides line up with TRBD1. The CDR3 has 14 residues. V lost 6 bases, J lost 1 base, and 4 bases stayed unmatched. In germline, CDR1 is SGHRS, CDR2 YFSETQ. For the CDR3, the DNA is TGCGCCAGCACCCTGACAGGGGGCACAGATACGCAGTATTTT. It yields the protein CASTLTGGTDTQYF.

This clonotype occurred many times. The chain employs TRBV29-1 and TRBJ2-6, with 11 bases lining up with TRBD1. Germline trimming cut 5 bases from V and 2 bases from J; bases unmatched to any gene: 5. CDR3 size: 16 residues. CDR1 SQVTM and CDR2 ANQGSEA come from the germline V gene. CDR3 protein: CSVLDRGPTGANVLTF. DNA for the CDR3: TGCAGCGTTTTGGACAGGGGGCCTACTGGGGCCAACGTCCTGACTTTC.

This clonotype was observed at least ten times. The chain has TRBV20-1 and TRBJ2-3; 10 nucleotides align to TRBD1. Looked up from germline, CDR1 is DFQATT and CDR2 is SNEGSKA (reference sequence). The CDR3 loop spans 13 amino acids. The V gene end was trimmed by 7 bases and the J gene end by 4 bases; junction bases not matched to a gene: 5. The CDR3 sequence is CSVPGQGSDTQYF. DNA for the CDR3: TGCAGTGTGCCGGGACAGGGGTCAGATACGCAGTATTTT.

In this sample, this clonotype turned up many times. J is TRBJ1-2 and V is TRBV3-1, with D possibly matching TRBD1 (5 bases). V lost 0 bases and J 5 bases, leaving 7 bases between the germline ends. CDR3 length equals 13 residues. In germline, CDR1 is LGHDT, CDR2 YNNKEL (reference sequence). The CDR3 region is CASSQDPGYGYTF. In DNA form, the CDR3 reads TGTGCCAGCAGCCAAGACCCAGGGTATGGCTACACCTTC.

This clonotype was recorded many times. This chain uses TRBV6-5 with TRBJ1-2; D not resolved. V shed 8 bases and J shed 2 bases, with 12 bases lying between them. Germline assignment: CDR1 MNHEY and CDR2 SVGAGI. The CDR3 covers 13 residues. The CDR3 DNA reads TGTGCCAGCGCCCGGACGAAAAACTATGGCTACACCTTC. Its translation: CASARTKNYGYTF.

This chain connects TRBV20-1 to TRBJ1-1, with D unclear. In germline, CDR1 is DFQATT, CDR2 SNEGSKA (reference sequence). With 4 bases removed from V and 1 base from J, the gap between germline ends came to 7 bases. This CDR3 is built from 12 residues. The CDR3 spells CSAIDGNTEAFF. Here the CDR3 DNA reads TGCAGTGCTATCGACGGGAACACTGAAGCTTTCTTT.

This clonotype appeared many times. The chain recombines TRBV12-3 or TRBV12-4 with TRBJ1-5; D perhaps matches TRBD1 (5 bases). The CDR3 totals 12 residues. The V end lost 3 bases, the J end lost 6 bases, and 6 bases lay between the germline ends. The CDR3 bases are TGTGCCAGCAGTTTTGGGGGTCAGCCCCAGCATTTT. Protein sequence: CASSFGGQPQHF.

The rearrangement links TRBV28 to TRBJ2-3; unclear D gene. V was clipped by 5 bases and J by 3 bases, with 9 bases between them. This CDR3 has 13 residues. Per the germline V gene, CDR1 is MDHEN and CDR2 is SYDVKM. The CDR3 region is CASSPPSTDTQYF. The DNA of the CDR3 is TGTGCCAGCAGTCCCCCCTCGACAGATACGCAGTATTTT.

The V gene is TRBV29-1, the J gene TRBJ2-1; 10 nucleotides match TRBD1. Germline trimming cut 4 bases from V and 8 bases from J; bases unmatched to any gene: 11. The CDR3 extends over 15 amino acids. Per germline, CDR1 SQVTM and CDR2 ANQGSEA. CDR3 sequence: CSVAGGTGAGDEQFF. CDR3 bases: TGCAGCGTTGCAGGGGGGACAGGGGCTGGCGATGAGCAGTTCTTC.

This clonotype has at least ten counts. The rearrangement joins TRBV2 to TRBJ1-1, with D perhaps TRBD1 (5 bases). CDR3 length: 14 amino acids. Germline assignment: CDR1 SNHLY and CDR2 FYNNEI. V was clipped by 1 base and J by 6 bases, with 12 bases between them. CDR3 loop: CASSEEGRGAEAFF. Written as DNA, the CDR3 is TGTGCCAGCAGTGAAGAAGGTCGGGGGGCTGAAGCTTTCTTT.

This clonotype was seen repeatedly, ten times or more. The V gene is TRBV5-1, the J gene TRBJ1-3, with a possible D match to TRBD1 (6 bases). The V end lost 4 bases, the J end lost 0 bases, and 8 bases lay between the germline ends. The germline V gene has CDR1 SGHRS and CDR2 YFSETQ. There are 14 residues in the CDR3. The chain's CDR3 is CASSTDSSGNTIYF. CDR3 coding DNA: TGCGCCAGCAGCACGGACAGCTCTGGAAACACCATATATTTT.

This clonotype was counted only a few times. The J gene is TRBJ1-1, the V gene TRBV6-5; 11 nucleotides align to TRBD1. V shed 5 bases and J 4 bases; nucleotides not matched to a gene: 6. CDR1 and CDR2 from the germline V gene are MNHEY and SVGAGI. There are 15 residues in the CDR3. This CDR3 is CASSKRGTGGTEAFF. Here the CDR3 DNA reads TGTGCCAGCAGTAAACGCGGGACAGGGGGCACTGAAGCTTTCTTT.

This clonotype has ten or more counts. The rearrangement joins TRBV10-3 to TRBJ2-3; D possibly uses TRBD1 or TRBD2 (5 bases each). This CDR3 is 14 amino acids long. V shed 6 bases and J shed 4 bases, with 14 bases lying between them. CDR1 is ENHRY, CDR2 SYGVKD, per germline. CDR3 sequence: CAIRGEGRADTQYF. For the CDR3, the DNA is TGTGCCATCAGGGGTGAGGGGCGCGCAGATACGCAGTATTTT.

The sample holds a few counts of this clonotype. The chain couples TRBV29-1 to TRBJ2-5; D uncertain. CDR3 length: 13 residues. V was pared by 7 bases and J by 5 bases, with 17 bases between. CDR1 and CDR2 (germline): SQVTM, ANQGSEA. The DNA of the CDR3 is TGCAGCGCCCTCACAGCTCGGCGGGAGACCCAGTACTTC. Translation gives CSALTARRETQYF.

This clonotype came up many times. J is TRBJ1-5 and V is TRBV3-1, with unresolved D. Trimming left V 2 bases short and J 9 bases short, with 11 bases between. This CDR3 is built from 13 residues. Germline-derived CDR1 and CDR2 are LGHDT and YNNKEL (reference sequence). The CDR3 sequence is CASSQSQARPQHF. DNA for the CDR3: TGTGCCAGCAGCCAATCGCAAGCGAGGCCCCAGCATTTT.

This clonotype appeared many times. The chain recombines TRBV6-5 with TRBJ1-1, with D unclear. V lost 6 bases and J 1 base, leaving 9 bases between the germline ends. This CDR3 comprises 13 residues. From germline, CDR1 is MNHEY and CDR2 SVGAGI. CDR3 nucleotides: TGTGCCAGCAGAAGGTTAACGAACACTGAAGCTTTCTTT. Translated: CASRRLTNTEAFF.

This clonotype was seen at least ten times. CDR3 DNA: TGTGCCAGCAGTCAGACAGGGGGTTACACTGAAGCTTTCTTT. It codes for CASSQTGGYTEAFF. This chain uses TRBV12-3 or TRBV12-4 with TRBJ1-1; the match to TRBD1 covers 9 bases. V lost 5 bases to trimming and J lost 3 bases; unmatched junction nucleotides: 4. The CDR3 covers 14 residues.

This clonotype was seen repeatedly, ten times or more. CDR3 DNA sequence: TGTGCCAGCAGCTTAGCCCCGGACAGCACTGAAGCTTTCTTT. Its translation: CASSLAPDSTEAFF. The chain joins TRBV7-6 to TRBJ1-1; D possibly corresponds to TRBD1 (6 bases). This CDR3 comprises 14 residues. The V end was cut by 0 bases, the J end by 4 bases, with 9 bases between. Germline V gives CDR1 SGHVS, CDR2 FNYEAQ.

This clonotype was counted ten times or more. The chain couples TRBV7-3 to TRBJ1-5; the D is unclear. Trimming removed 2 bases at V and 5 bases at J, with 7 bases between. In germline, CDR1 is SGHTA, CDR2 FQGTGA. The CDR3 extends over 13 amino acids. The DNA of the CDR3 is TGTGCCAGCAGCTTACACGAGGATCAGCCCCAGCATTTT. It yields the protein CASSLHEDQPQHF.

This clonotype was counted only a few times. The V call is TRBV20-1, the J call TRBJ2-7, with 8 nucleotides matching TRBD1. Trimming at V came to 5 bases and at J to 2 bases, leaving 5 bases not matched to a gene. In germline, CDR1 is DFQATT, CDR2 SNEGSKA (reference sequence). This CDR3 is 13 amino acids long. The CDR3 sequence: CSARRQGTYEQYF. In nucleotides, the CDR3 is TGCAGTGCTCGCCGACAGGGGACCTACGAGCAGTACTTC.

At least ten counts were recorded for this clonotype. The V call is TRBV5-1, the J call TRBJ2-5, with D possibly being TRBD1 or TRBD2 (5 bases each). The CDR3 runs to 14 residues. CDR1 SGHRS and CDR2 YFSETQ come from the germline V gene. V lost 5 bases and J lost 4, with 15 bases in between. CDR3 in DNA: TGCGCCAGCAGTGGGAACGGGGCCCCAGAGACCCAGTACTTC. Translated, it gives CASSGNGAPETQYF.

The chain couples TRBV28 to TRBJ2-5; possibly TRBD1 or TRBD2 for D (5 bases each). The CDR3 spans 13 residues. Germline V gene lookup returns CDR1 MDHEN and CDR2 SYDVKM. V lost 6 bases and J 7 bases, leaving 15 bases between the germline ends. The CDR3 DNA follows: TGTGCCAGCAGCCTGGGGACGCCTGGGACCCAGTACTTC. Protein product: CASSLGTPGTQYF.

This clonotype was picked up many times. This chain joins TRBV20-1 and TRBJ1-6; 7 bases agree with TRBD1. This CDR3 comprises 15 residues. Germline V lookup: CDR1 DFQATT, CDR2 SNEGSKA (reference sequence). The V and J ends lost 3 bases and 7 bases, in that order; junction bases with no gene match: 9. The CDR3 DNA is TGCAGTGCTAGGGATCGGGGCAGGGGGAATTCACCCCTCCACTTT. It is translated as CSARDRGRGNSPLHF.